Sequencing of this T cell receptor beta chain was carried out in a study of T cell changes during pregnancy in multiple sclerosis. Assay used: immunoSEQ multiplex PCR; TCRdb lists only in-frame clones, some missing. This table holds 100,000 or so clones, roughly 92% found once. Germline CDR1 is MGHRA and CDR2 is YSYEKL. V gave up 0 bases and J gave up 9 bases, with 8 bases separating them. CDR3 length: 12 amino acids. The input for sequencing was peripheral blood, taken after pregnancy. The receptor comes from a female donor with multiple sclerosis, enrolled in a pregnancy study. The chain links TRBV4-1 to TRBJ1-1; D ambiguous. The CDR3 nucleotides are TGCGCCAGCAGCCAAGAAGGAACTAAAGCTTTCTTT. Protein: CASSQEGTKAFF.